This TCR beta chain originates from a study of tumor and adjacent non-tumor tissue in lung cancer. Study-level findings and limits: Normal lung showed higher cumulative top 100 clone frequency than tumor.

The library came from three nested PCR rounds adapted from ARM-PCR protocols. TCRdb ran MiXCR on the multiplex PCR reads and lists one entry per CDR3 protein. The repertoire holds 220,000 or so distinct CDR3 sequences, with 60% to 75% as singletons. Germline V gene data show CDR1 as DFQATT and CDR2 as SNEGSKA (reference sequence). The CDR3 is 13 residues long. RNA was extracted from bulk tissue without any cell sorting. Donors were chemotherapy-naive, newly diagnosed lung cancer surgical patients in China, August–late 2014. A remark on this clonotype: Antigen specificity is unknown. The germline gene is not matched at one end of the junction; a read error may be the cause.

This TCR came from a man in his 60s with non-small cell lung cancer. The rearrangement links TRBV20-1 to TRBJ2-7; D possibly corresponds to TRBD2 (5 bases). The sequenced sample consisted of lung tumor tissue. The CDR3 spells CSAPSPGSLEHYF. The CDR3 DNA is TGCAGTGCCCCCTCTCCGGGGAGTCTTGAGCATTACTTC.